This T cell receptor beta chain stems from a study of T cells in Graves' hyperthyroidism and ophthalmopathy. Findings and limits, study-wide: Most thyroid clonotypes expanded above 0.001 appeared in blood too.

RNA transcripts were the template for amplifying TCR beta CDR3 regions. Initially, a first-round RT-PCR of the TCR CDR3 employed the HTBI primer set. TCRdb reprocessed the multiplex PCR reads with MiXCR, giving one entry per CDR3 protein. The table has around 690,000 distinct CDR3 sequences, less than 25% seen once. There are 14 residues in the CDR3. The germline V gene has CDR1 MNHEY and CDR2 SMNVEV (reference sequence). V lost 6 bases, J lost 0 bases, and 0 bases stayed unmatched. In the case of this clonotype: What it binds is unknown.

This chain uses TRBV27 with TRBJ2-2; 8 nucleotides agree with TRBD1. The receptor's source is a man in his thirties or forties with Graves' ophthalmopathy. The sequencing input was blood. In nucleotides, the CDR3 is TGTGCCAGCAGGACAGGGGCGAACACCGGGGAGCTGTTTTTT. This translates into CASRTGANTGELFF.